The source of this TCR beta chain is a study of control samples from healthy donors and cancer patients. Germline V gene sequence: CDR1 KGHSH, CDR2 LQKENI. V was shortened by 0 bases and J by 0 bases, with 12 bases between the two germline ends. This CDR3 is 16 amino acids long. The protocol was immunoSEQ multiplex PCR, while the TCRdb copy is restricted to in-frame clones and leaves out a portion. The profile shows approximately 120,000 clones, about 90% of them singletons. The chain carries TRBV18 and TRBJ2-7, with D unresolved. This clonotype was sampled from a man between 18 and 35 years old in good health. Sequenced: blood. CDR3 in amino acids: CASSPPTQKDSYEQYF. CDR3 nucleotides: TGTGCCAGCTCACCACCGACGCAGAAAGACTCCTACGAGCAGTACTTC. The variable domain in full, completed from reference TRBV18 and TRBJ2-7, reads NAGVMQNPRHLVRRRGQEARLRCSPMKGHSHVYWYRQLPEEGLKFMVYLQKENIIDESGMPKERFSAEFPKEGPSILRIQQVVRGDSAAYFCASSPPTQKDSYEQYFGPGTRLTVT.